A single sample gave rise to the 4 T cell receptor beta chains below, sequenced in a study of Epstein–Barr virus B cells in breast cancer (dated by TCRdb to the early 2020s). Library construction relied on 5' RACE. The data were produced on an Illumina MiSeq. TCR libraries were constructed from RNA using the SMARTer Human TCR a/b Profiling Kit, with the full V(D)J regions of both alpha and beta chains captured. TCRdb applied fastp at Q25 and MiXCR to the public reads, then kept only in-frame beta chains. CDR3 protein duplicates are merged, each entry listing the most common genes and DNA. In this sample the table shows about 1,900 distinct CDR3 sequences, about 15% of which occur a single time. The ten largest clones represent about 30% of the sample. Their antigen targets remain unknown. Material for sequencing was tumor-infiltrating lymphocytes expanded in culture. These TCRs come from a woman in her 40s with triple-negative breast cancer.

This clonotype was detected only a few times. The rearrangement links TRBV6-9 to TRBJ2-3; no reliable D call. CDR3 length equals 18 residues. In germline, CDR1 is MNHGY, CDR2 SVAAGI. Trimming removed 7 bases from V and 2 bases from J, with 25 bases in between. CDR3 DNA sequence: TGTGCCAGCACCCCTCGAGCTGCGTTATCGTCTGTCACAGATACGCAGTATTTT. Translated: CASTPRAALSSVTDTQYF.

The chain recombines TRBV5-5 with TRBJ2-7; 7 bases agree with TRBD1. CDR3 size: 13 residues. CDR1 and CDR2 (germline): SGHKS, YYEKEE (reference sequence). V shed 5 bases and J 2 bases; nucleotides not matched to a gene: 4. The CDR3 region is CASRLTGAYEQYF. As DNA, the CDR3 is TGTGCCAGCAGACTTACAGGGGCCTACGAGCAGTACTTC. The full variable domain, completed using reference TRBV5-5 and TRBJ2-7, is DAGVTQSPTHLIKTRGQQVTLRCSPISGHKSVSWYQQVLGQGPQFIFQYYEKEERGRGNFPDRFSARQFPNYSSELNVNALLLGDSALYLCASRLTGAYEQYFGPGTRLTVT.

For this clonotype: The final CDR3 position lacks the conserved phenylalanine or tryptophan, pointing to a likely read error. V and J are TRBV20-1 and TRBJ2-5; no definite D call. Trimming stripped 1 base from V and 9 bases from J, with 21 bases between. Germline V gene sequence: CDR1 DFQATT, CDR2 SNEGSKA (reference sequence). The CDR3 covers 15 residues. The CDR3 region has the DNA TGCAGTGCTAGAGTTCAAAATTGGGTGGAAGGGTCCCAGTACCTC. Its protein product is CSARVQNWVEGSQYL.

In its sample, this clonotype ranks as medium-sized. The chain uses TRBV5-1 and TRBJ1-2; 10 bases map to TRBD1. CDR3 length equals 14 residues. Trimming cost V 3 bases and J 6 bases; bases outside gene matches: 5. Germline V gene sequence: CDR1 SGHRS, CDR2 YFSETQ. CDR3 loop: CASSSTGTGDGYTF. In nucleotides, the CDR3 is TGCGCCAGCAGCTCTACCGGGACAGGGGATGGCTACACCTTC.